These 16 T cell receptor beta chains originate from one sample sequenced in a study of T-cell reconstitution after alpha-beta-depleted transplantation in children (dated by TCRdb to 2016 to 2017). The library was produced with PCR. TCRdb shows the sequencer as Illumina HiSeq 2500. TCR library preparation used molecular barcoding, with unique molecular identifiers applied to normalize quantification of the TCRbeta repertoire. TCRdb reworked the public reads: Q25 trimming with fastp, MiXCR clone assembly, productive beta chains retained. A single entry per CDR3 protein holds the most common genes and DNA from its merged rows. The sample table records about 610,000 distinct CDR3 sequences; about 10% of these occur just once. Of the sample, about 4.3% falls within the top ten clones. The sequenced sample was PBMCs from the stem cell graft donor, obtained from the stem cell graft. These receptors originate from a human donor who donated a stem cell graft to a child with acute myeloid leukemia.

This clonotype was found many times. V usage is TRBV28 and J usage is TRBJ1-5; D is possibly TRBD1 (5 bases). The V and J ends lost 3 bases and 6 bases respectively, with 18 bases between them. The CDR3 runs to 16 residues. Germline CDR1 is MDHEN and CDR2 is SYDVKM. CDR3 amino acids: CASSLENGRGSQPQHF. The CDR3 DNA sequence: TGTGCCAGCAGTTTGGAGAACGGGAGGGGAAGTCAGCCCCAGCATTTT.

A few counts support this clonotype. This CDR3 is CASRPGAGELFF. CDR3 DNA sequence: TGTGCCAGCAGACCAGGGGCCGGGGAGCTGTTTTTT. The chain links TRBV12-3 or TRBV12-4 to TRBJ2-2; D is perhaps TRBD1 (6 bases). CDR3 length equals 12 residues. The ends were cut back, 6 bases at V and 6 bases at J, with 8 bases in the middle.

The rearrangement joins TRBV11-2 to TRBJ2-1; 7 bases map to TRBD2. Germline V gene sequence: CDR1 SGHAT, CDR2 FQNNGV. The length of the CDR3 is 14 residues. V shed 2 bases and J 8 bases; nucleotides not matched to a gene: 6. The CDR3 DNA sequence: TGTGCCAGCAGCTTAAGCGGGAAGATCGATGAGCAGTTCTTC. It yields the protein CASSLSGKIDEQFF.

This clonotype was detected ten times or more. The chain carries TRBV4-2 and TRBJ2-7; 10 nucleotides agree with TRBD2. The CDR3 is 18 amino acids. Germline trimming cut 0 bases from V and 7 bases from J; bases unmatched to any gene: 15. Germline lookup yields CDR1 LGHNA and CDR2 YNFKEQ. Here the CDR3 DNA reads TGTGCCAGCAGCCAAGACCCTAGCGGGAGTATCTCCTCGGGGGAGCAGTACTTC. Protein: CASSQDPSGSISSGEQYF.

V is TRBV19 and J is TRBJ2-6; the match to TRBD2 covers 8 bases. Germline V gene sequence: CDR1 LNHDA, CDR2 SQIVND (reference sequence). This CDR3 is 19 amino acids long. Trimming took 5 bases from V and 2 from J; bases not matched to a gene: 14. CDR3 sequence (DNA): TGTGCCAGTAGTGGTCAAGGCGGGGGGACCGGCGCTGGGGCCAACGTCCTGACTTTC. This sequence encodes CASSGQGGGTGAGANVLTF.

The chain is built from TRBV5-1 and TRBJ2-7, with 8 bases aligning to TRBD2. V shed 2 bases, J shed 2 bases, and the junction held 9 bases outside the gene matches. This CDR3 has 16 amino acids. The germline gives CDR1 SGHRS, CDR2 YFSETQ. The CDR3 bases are TGCGCCAGCAGCTTATCCCCGGGAGGGTCCCCCTACGAGCAGTACTTC. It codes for CASSLSPGGSPYEQYF.

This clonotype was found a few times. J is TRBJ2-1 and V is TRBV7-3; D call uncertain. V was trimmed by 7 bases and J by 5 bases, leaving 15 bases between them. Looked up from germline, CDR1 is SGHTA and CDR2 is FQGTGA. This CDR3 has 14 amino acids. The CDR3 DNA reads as TGTGCCAGCACCCCGGGCGGCCTACACAATGAGCAGTTCTTC. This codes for CASTPGGLHNEQFF.

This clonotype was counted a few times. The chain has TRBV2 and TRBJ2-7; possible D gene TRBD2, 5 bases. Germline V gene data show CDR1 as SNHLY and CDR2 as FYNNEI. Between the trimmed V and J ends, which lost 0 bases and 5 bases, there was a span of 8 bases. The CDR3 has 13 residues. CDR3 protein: CASSEAGINEQYF. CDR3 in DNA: TGTGCCAGCAGTGAAGCCGGGATTAACGAGCAGTACTTC. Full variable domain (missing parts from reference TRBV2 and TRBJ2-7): EPEVTQTPSHQVTQMGQEVILRCVPISNHLYFYWYRQILGQKVEFLVSFYNNEISEKSEIFDDQFSVERPDGSNFTLKIRSTKLEDSAMYFCASSEAGINEQYFGPGTRLTVT.

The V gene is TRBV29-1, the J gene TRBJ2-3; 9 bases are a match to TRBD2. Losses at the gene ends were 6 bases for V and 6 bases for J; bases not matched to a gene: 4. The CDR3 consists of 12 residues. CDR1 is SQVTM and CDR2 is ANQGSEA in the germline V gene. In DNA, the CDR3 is TGCAGCGTAAGACTAGCGGAGGATACGCAGTATTTT. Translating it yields CSVRLAEDTQYF.

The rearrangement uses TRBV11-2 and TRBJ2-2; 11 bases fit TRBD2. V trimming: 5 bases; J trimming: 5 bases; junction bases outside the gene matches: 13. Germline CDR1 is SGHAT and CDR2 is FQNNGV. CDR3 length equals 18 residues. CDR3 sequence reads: CASSPPLAGGPETGELFF. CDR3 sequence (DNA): TGTGCCAGCAGCCCCCCGCTAGCGGGAGGACCCGAAACCGGGGAGCTGTTTTTT.

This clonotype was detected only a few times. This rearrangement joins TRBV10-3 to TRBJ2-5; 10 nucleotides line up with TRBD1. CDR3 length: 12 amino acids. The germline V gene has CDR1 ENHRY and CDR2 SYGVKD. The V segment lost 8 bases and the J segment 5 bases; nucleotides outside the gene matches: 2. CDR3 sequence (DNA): TGTGCCATCGGGGACAGGGGTGAGACCCAGTACTTC. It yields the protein CAIGDRGETQYF.

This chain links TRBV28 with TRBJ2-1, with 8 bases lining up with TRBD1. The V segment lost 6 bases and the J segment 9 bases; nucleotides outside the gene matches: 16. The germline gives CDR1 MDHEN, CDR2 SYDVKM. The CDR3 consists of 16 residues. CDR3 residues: CASSSGSGQGACEQFF. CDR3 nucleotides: TGTGCCAGCAGCTCCGGGAGTGGGCAGGGGGCGTGTGAGCAGTTCTTC.

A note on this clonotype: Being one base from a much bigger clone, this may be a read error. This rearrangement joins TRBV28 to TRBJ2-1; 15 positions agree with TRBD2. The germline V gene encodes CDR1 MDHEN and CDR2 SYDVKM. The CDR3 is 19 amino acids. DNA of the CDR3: TGTGCCAGCAGTTCATCCGGGACTAGCGGGAGGATAGGTAGGAATGGGCAGTTCTTC. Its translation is CASSSSGTSGRIGRNGQFF.

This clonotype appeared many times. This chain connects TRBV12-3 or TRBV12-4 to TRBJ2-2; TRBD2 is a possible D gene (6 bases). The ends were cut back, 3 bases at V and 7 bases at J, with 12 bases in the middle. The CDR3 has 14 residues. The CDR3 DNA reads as TGTGCCAGCAGTTTGACTAGACGATTCGGGGAGCTGTTTTTT. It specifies CASSLTRRFGELFF.

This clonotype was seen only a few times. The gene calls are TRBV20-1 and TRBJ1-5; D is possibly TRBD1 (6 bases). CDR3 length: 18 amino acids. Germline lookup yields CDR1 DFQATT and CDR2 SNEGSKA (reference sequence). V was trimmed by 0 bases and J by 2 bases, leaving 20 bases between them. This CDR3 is CSARDGGRGDFRNQPQHF. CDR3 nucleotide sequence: TGCAGTGCTAGAGATGGCGGCAGGGGCGATTTCCGCAATCAGCCCCAGCATTTT.

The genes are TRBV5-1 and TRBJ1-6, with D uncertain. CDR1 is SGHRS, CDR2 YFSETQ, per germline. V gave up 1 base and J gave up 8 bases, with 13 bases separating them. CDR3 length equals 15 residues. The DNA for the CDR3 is TGCGCCAGCAGCTTGAAGGTGGGGAGTGATTCACCCCTCCACTTT. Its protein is CASSLKVGSDSPLHF.